This TCR beta chain originates from a study of blood T cell dynamics during melanoma immunotherapy. Overall study: Standard first-line treatment here was pembrolizumab or nivolumab plus ipilimumab in metastatic melanoma. The study's findings and limits: Immune-effector CD8+ cells best matched cell-free DNA CDR3 sequences and were most clonal.

The germline V gene encodes CDR1 MGHDK and CDR2 SYGVNS. The CDR3 is 13 amino acids. V was trimmed by 8 bases and J by 3 bases, leaving 14 bases between them. Specified time point: pre-treatment baseline. The CD3+ CD4- CD8+ CD45RA- CD45RO-high CD27- CCR7- memory phenotype defined TIE cells. Patients with prior systemic cancer treatment, concomitant immunosuppressants, or other active malignancies were excluded. In regard to this clone: The antigen is undetermined.

Profiling relied on immunoSEQ multiplex PCR, and the TCRdb table lists in-frame clones only, not all of them. The sample yields approximately 1,300 clones, 74% seen once. The sample in question was CD8+ T cells from blood, obtained from a patient treated with checkpoint blockade. The sequence was obtained from a human donor with melanoma. This sequence joins TRBV25-1 and TRBJ2-7; D might be TRBD1 (6 bases). The CDR3 bases are TGTGCCAGCCCGGGGACACGCTTCTACGAGCAGTACTTC. As protein: CASPGTRFYEQYF.